The T cell receptor (beta chain) under discussion was sequenced for a study of radiation and T cells in renal cell carcinoma. The CDR3 covers 11 residues. The table came from immunoSEQ multiplex PCR; TCRdb's copy has only in-frame clones and leaves some out. There are roughly 160,000 clones in the sample; approximately 90% occur only once, and around 10% lies in the top ten. Documented time point: blood 4 weeks post-SBRT, at nephrectomy. Described treatment: 15 Gy SBRT to primary tumor, nephrectomy 4 weeks later. Sample: blood, taken from a patient whose treatment included radiotherapy and nephrectomy. The chain employs TRBV7-5 and TRBJ2-3; the D segment call TRBD2 is taken from the table without a DNA check. TRBV7-5 is an annotated pseudogene. The clonotype was recovered from a woman in her forties or fifties with renal cell carcinoma. In nucleotides, the CDR3 is TGTGCCAGAAGCTATCCGGGACTAGCGTTTTTT. This codes for CARSYPGLAFF.